The 19 T cell receptor beta chains below were found in one sample sequenced in a study of blood T cell repertoires in COVID-19. Measured with immunoSEQ multiplex PCR; TCRdb has only the in-frame clones, and not every one. The sample records 200,000 to 300,000 clones, 75% to 85% being singletons. The sequenced sample consisted of peripheral blood. These receptors were obtained from a human donor in a cohort sampled during active COVID-19.

The genes are TRBV3-1 (or the pseudogene TRBV3-2) and TRBJ2-2; 9 bases line up with TRBD1. CDR1 LGHDT and CDR2 YNNKEL come from the germline V gene (reference sequence). This CDR3 contains 14 residues. J was trimmed by 7 bases and V by 7 bases; bases with no gene match: 7. In DNA form, the CDR3 reads TGTGCCAGCAACGCACAGGGGGCGAACGGGGAGCTGTTTTTT. This sequence encodes CASNAQGANGELFF.

The V call is TRBV10-2, the J call TRBJ1-6; 8 bases align to TRBD1. V gave up 6 bases and J gave up 7 bases; unmatched junction bases: 8. The CDR3 is 15 residues long. CDR1 WSHSY and CDR2 SAAADI come from the germline V gene. CDR3 nucleotide sequence: TGCGCCAGCAGGGAGGGGCAGGGGGCGAATTCACCCCTCCACTTT. Translation gives CASREGQGANSPLHF.

This rearrangement joins TRBV19 to TRBJ2-1, with TRBD1 identical over 10 bases. Per the germline V gene, CDR1 is LNHDA and CDR2 is SQIVND (reference sequence). With 3 bases clipped from V and 8 bases from J, the junction kept 4 bases outside the gene matches. The CDR3 consists of 14 residues. The CDR3 region is CASSIGQGGYEQFF. The CDR3 nucleotides read TGTGCCAGTAGTATCGGACAGGGGGGGTATGAGCAGTTCTTC.

The gene calls are TRBV13 and TRBJ1-2, with 11 bases fitting TRBD1. V was clipped by 5 bases and J by 6 bases; unmatched bases: 2. The length of the CDR3 is 13 residues. Germline-derived CDR1 and CDR2 are PRHDT and FYEKMQ (reference sequence). CDR3 bases: TGTGCCAGCAGCGGACAGGGGGCTGATGGCTACACCTTC. Its translation is CASSGQGADGYTF. Using reference TRBV13 and TRBJ1-2 for the parts outside the CDR3, the full variable domain is AAGVIQSPRHLIKEKRETATLKCYPIPRHDTVYWYQQGPGQDPQFLISFYEKMQSDKGSIPDRFSAQQFSDYHSELNMSSLELGDSALYFCASSGQGADGYTFGSGTRLTVV.

The V gene is TRBV28, the J gene TRBJ2-1; no clear D. Germline CDR1 MDHEN, CDR2 SYDVKM. The CDR3 contains 12 residues. The V end lost 5 bases, the J end lost 6 bases, and 8 bases lay between the germline ends. CDR3 sequence reads: CASSPAVNEQFF. CDR3 sequence (DNA): TGTGCCAGCAGTCCGGCGGTCAATGAGCAGTTCTTC.

This CDR3 reads CASSLSENQPQHF. The CDR3 DNA follows: TGCGCCAGCAGCTTGTCAGAAAATCAGCCCCAGCATTTT. J is TRBJ1-5 and V is TRBV5-1; D remains ambiguous. In germline, CDR1 is SGHRS, CDR2 YFSETQ. This CDR3 contains 13 residues. Trimming shortened V by 1 base and J by 4 bases, and 6 bases separated the two germline ends.

J is TRBJ2-2 and V is TRBV27; the D gene is possibly TRBD1 (6 bases). V dropped 5 bases and J dropped 4 bases, with 14 bases sitting between them. This CDR3 is built from 15 residues. The germline V gene has CDR1 MNHEY and CDR2 SMNVEV (reference sequence). The CDR3 loop reads CASSLYRVGTGELFF. CDR3 DNA sequence: TGTGCCAGCAGTCTTTACAGGGTCGGCACCGGGGAGCTGTTTTTT.

This chain connects TRBV5-8 to TRBJ1-5; 9 bases map to TRBD1. Germline V gene data show CDR1 as SGHTS and CDR2 as YDEGEE. The CDR3 extends over 17 amino acids. The trim removed 2 bases at V and 0 bases at J, leaving 6 bases unmatched. The CDR3 nucleotides are TGTGCCAGCAGCTTAGGGACAGGGAGCTATAGCAATCAGCCCCAGCATTTT. This gives the protein CASSLGTGSYSNQPQHF. The full variable domain, with the rest looked up from reference TRBV5-8 and TRBJ1-5, is EAGVTQSPTHLIKTRGQQATLRCSPISGHTSVYWYQQALGLGLQFLLWYDEGEERNRGNFPPRFSGRQFPNYSSELNVNALELEDSALYLCASSLGTGSYSNQPQHFGDGTRLSIL.

The chain carries TRBV6-5 and TRBJ2-7; TRBD1 might be the D (5 bases). Germline lookup yields CDR1 MNHEY and CDR2 SVGAGI. This CDR3 has 12 amino acids. V lost 8 bases and J 3 bases, leaving 11 bases between the germline ends. The CDR3 loop is CASETDSYEQYF. The CDR3 DNA reads as TGTGCCAGCGAGACAGACAGCTACGAGCAGTACTTC.

This sequence joins TRBV7-9 and TRBJ1-4; 11 bases match TRBD1. Per the germline V gene, CDR1 is SEHNR and CDR2 is FQNEAQ (reference sequence). This CDR3 contains 15 residues. V was pared by 4 bases and J by 5 bases, with 3 bases of the junction left unmatched. This chain's CDR3 is CASSSRTGGNEKLFF. DNA of the CDR3: TGTGCCAGCAGCTCCCGGACAGGGGGCAATGAAAAACTGTTTTTT.

V gene TRBV10-3 combines with J gene TRBJ2-7, with D possibly being TRBD1 (6 bases). Deletions cut 2 bases from V and 7 bases from J, with 9 bases between. The CDR3 has 12 residues. Germline values: CDR1 ENHRY, CDR2 SYGVKD. The CDR3 here is CAISEERGEQYF. CDR3 sequence (DNA): TGTGCCATCAGTGAGGAAAGGGGGGAGCAGTACTTC.

About this clone: Distinct nucleotide sequences in the sample also encode this CDR3. The chain carries TRBV7-9 and TRBJ2-2; tentatively, D is TRBD1 (5 bases). CDR1 SEHNR and CDR2 FQNEAQ come from the germline V gene (reference sequence). CDR3 length: 14 residues. Trimming shortened V by 2 bases and J by 4 bases, and 8 bases separated the two germline ends. The CDR3 sequence is CASSLQGSTGELFF. DNA of the CDR3: TGTGCCAGCAGCTTACAGGGCTCCACCGGGGAGCTGTTTTTT.

The chain employs TRBV24-1 and TRBJ2-2; D unclear. V dropped 3 bases and J dropped 3 bases, with 10 bases sitting between them. The length of the CDR3 is 15 residues. Germline V gene data show CDR1 as KGHDR and CDR2 as SFDVKD. CDR3 region: CATSDGAWYTGELFF. The CDR3 region has the DNA TGTGCCACCAGTGATGGAGCGTGGTACACCGGGGAGCTGTTTTTT.

This clone was counted a single time. This chain connects TRBV6-2 or TRBV6-3 to TRBJ1-2, with TRBD1 identical over 11 bases. Unmatched junction bases numbered 9, after V lost 6 bases and J lost 3 bases. From germline, CDR1 is MNHEY and CDR2 SVGEGT. This CDR3 contains 16 residues. The DNA of the CDR3 is TGTGCCAGCAGCCTTGGACAGGGGGCTGCATACTATGGCTACACCTTC. This gives the protein CASSLGQGAAYYGYTF.

The chain has TRBV19 and TRBJ1-1; TRBD1 matches at 8 bases. Germline CDR1 reads LNHDA; CDR2 reads SQIVND (reference sequence). The CDR3 loop spans 15 amino acids. V shed 5 bases, J shed 2 bases, and the junction held 7 bases outside the gene matches. The CDR3, as DNA: TGTGCCAGTAGTGGACAGGGTTCCGGAAACACTGAAGCTTTCTTT. It is translated as CASSGQGSGNTEAFF.

The V and J genes are TRBV3-1 (or the pseudogene TRBV3-2) and TRBJ2-7, with 7 bases lining up with TRBD1. This CDR3 region has 13 residues. The V gene's germline CDR1 is LGHDT and CDR2 YNNKEL (reference sequence). V shed 4 bases, J shed 2 bases, and the junction held 2 bases outside the gene matches. CDR3 coding DNA: TGTGCCAGCAGCCTACAGGGGCCCTACGAGCAGTACTTC. Amino acid sequence: CASSLQGPYEQYF.

The rearrangement uses TRBV10-3 and TRBJ2-6; 10 bases are a match to TRBD1. This CDR3 spans 17 amino acids. The V segment lost 3 bases and the J segment 3 bases; nucleotides outside the gene matches: 5. Germline loops: CDR1 ENHRY, CDR2 SYGVKD. CDR3 residues: CAISDRTGGDGANVLTF. The CDR3 DNA is TGTGCCATCAGTGATAGGACAGGGGGAGATGGGGCCAACGTCCTGACTTTC.

The chain links TRBV12-5 to TRBJ1-1, with D possibly being TRBD1 (5 bases). The germline gives CDR1 LGHNT, CDR2 FRNRAP. The CDR3 totals 16 residues. The V and J ends lost 6 bases and 4 bases respectively, with 21 bases between them. CDR3 loop: CASGLALTGGGTEAFF. CDR3 bases: TGTGCTAGTGGCCTTGCCCTGACGGGGGGAGGCACTGAAGCTTTCTTT.

The chain links TRBV18 to TRBJ2-7; D is possibly TRBD1 (6 bases). The V end was cut by 0 bases, the J end by 4 bases, with 13 bases between. The germline V gene encodes CDR1 KGHSH and CDR2 LQKENI. The CDR3 consists of 15 residues. The CDR3 region has the DNA TGTGCCAGCTCACCACCGTCAGGGGCATTTTACGAGCAGTACTTC. As protein: CASSPPSGAFYEQYF.